The following is a T cell receptor beta chain sequence with its context. As yet, its antigen is unknown. The CDR3 is 13 residues long. The germline V gene has CDR1 SQVTM and CDR2 ANQGSEA. V was clipped by 4 bases and J by 5 bases, with 14 bases between them. Produced via immunoSEQ multiplex PCR; TCRdb's table is partial and in-frame only. This table has roughly 170,000 clones, about 86% appearing once. This entry belongs to a study of T cell responses to AZD1222 COVID-19 vaccine. Study results and limitations: Only 5 to 7 individuals given AZD1222 were seropositive at baseline.

This specimen consisted of peripheral blood, obtained on day 0 of AZD1222 vaccination. The receptor comes from an adult in good health. The chain links TRBV29-1 to TRBJ1-1; D not certain. CDR3: CSVADNPGTEAFF. The CDR3 DNA sequence: TGCAGCGTTGCTGACAATCCGGGGACTGAAGCTTTCTTT. The full variable domain, in which reference TRBV29-1 and TRBJ1-1 provide the parts outside the CDR3, is SAVISQKPSRDICQRGTSLTIQCQVDSQVTMMFWYRQQPGQSLTLIATANQGSEATYESGFVIDKFPISRPNLTFSTLTVSNMSPEDSSIYLCSVADNPGTEAFFGQGTRLTVV.